The 21 T cell receptor beta chains below come from one sample, sequenced in a study of Graves' ophthalmopathy and Graves' hyperthyroidism. As the template, RNA transcripts were used to amplify TCR beta CDR3 regions. Following a first-round RT-PCR that used HTBI primers, a second-round multiplex PCR was carried out. TCRdb re-derived calls from the multiplex PCR reads in MiXCR, one entry per CDR3 protein. The table includes approximately 210,000 distinct CDR3 sequences, roughly 27% detected once. The sequenced sample consisted of peripheral blood. All receptors derive from a man in his forties or fifties with Graves' ophthalmopathy.

This chain links TRBV12-3 or TRBV12-4 with TRBJ1-6, with D maybe TRBD1 (6 bases). This CDR3 comprises 16 residues. Trimming left V 6 bases short and J 0 bases short, with 12 bases between. The CDR3 bases are TGTGCCAGCAGATATACAGGGATCTCCTATAATTCACCCCTCCACTTT. It yields the protein CASRYTGISYNSPLHF.

The chain employs TRBV28 and TRBJ2-5; 10 bases align to TRBD2. Germline CDR1 MDHEN, CDR2 SYDVKM. The CDR3 covers 18 residues. V shed 2 bases and J 1 base; nucleotides not matched to a gene: 10. CDR3 sequence reads: CASSLARGASGSQETQYF. In DNA, the CDR3 is TGTGCCAGCAGTTTAGCTAGAGGGGCTAGCGGGAGCCAAGAGACCCAGTACTTC.

The rearrangement uses TRBV6-2 or TRBV6-3 and TRBJ2-7, with a weak D call TRBD2 (5 bases). Germline assignment: CDR1 MNHEY and CDR2 SVGEGT. V was clipped by 4 bases and J by 1 base, with 11 bases between them. CDR3 size: 14 residues. The CDR3 region has the DNA TGTGCCAGCAGTTTGGCGACTATTTCCTACGAGCAGTACTTC. Its translation: CASSLATISYEQYF.

In this sample, this clonotype turned up many times. The J gene is TRBJ2-7, the V gene TRBV6-1; weak D call: TRBD1 (6 bases). The CDR3 is made up of 13 amino acids. The V end lost 8 bases, the J end lost 6 bases, and 17 bases lay between the germline ends. Germline CDR1 MNHNS, CDR2 SASEGT. The CDR3 sequence: CASVNRVDREQYF. CDR3 bases: TGTGCCAGCGTGAACAGGGTTGATCGCGAGCAGTACTTC.

This rearrangement joins TRBV28 to TRBJ1-2; the match to TRBD1 covers 9 bases. The CDR3 runs 17 residues. In germline, CDR1 is MDHEN, CDR2 SYDVKM. With 4 bases clipped from V and 3 bases from J, the junction kept 12 bases outside the gene matches. The CDR3 sequence: CASSWRGQGIPYYGYTF. Here the CDR3 DNA reads TGTGCCAGCAGTTGGAGGGGACAGGGTATTCCCTACTATGGCTACACCTTC.

This clonotype was detected a few times. The chain combines TRBV6-5 with TRBJ1-1; the match to TRBD1 covers 9 bases. Germline lookup yields CDR1 MNHEY and CDR2 SVGAGI. Trimming at V came to 2 bases and at J to 5 bases, leaving 12 bases not matched to a gene. CDR3 length: 17 residues. The CDR3, as DNA: TGTGCCAGCAGTTACGGAGGGACAGGGACCGGACGTACTGAAGCTTTCTTT. This codes for CASSYGGTGTGRTEAFF.

This clonotype was recorded many times. V usage is TRBV29-1 and J usage is TRBJ1-1; 9 nucleotides line up with TRBD1. CDR1 is SQVTM and CDR2 is ANQGSEA in the germline V gene. There are 14 residues in the CDR3. V shed 7 bases and J 0 bases; nucleotides not matched to a gene: 6. CDR3 bases: TGCAGCGCCGCCCGGGACAGGGTGAACACTGAAGCTTTCTTT. Translating gives CSAARDRVNTEAFF.

At least ten counts were recorded for this clonotype. The chain recombines TRBV6-2 or TRBV6-3 with TRBJ1-5, with D perhaps TRBD1 (5 bases). V was shortened by 8 bases and J by 0 bases, with 14 bases between the two germline ends. The CDR3 extends over 15 amino acids. The germline CDR1 and CDR2 sequences are MNHEY and SVGEGT. The DNA of the CDR3 is TGTGCCAGCTTGGTCGGAGGGGATAGCAATCAGCCCCAGCATTTT. It translates to CASLVGGDSNQPQHF.

This clonotype was observed at least ten times. The CDR3 region is CSVGGDVQETQYF. CDR3 in DNA: TGCAGCGTTGGAGGAGATGTACAAGAGACCCAGTACTTC. This chain links TRBV29-1 with TRBJ2-5; D gene ambiguous. CDR1 is SQVTM and CDR2 is ANQGSEA in the germline V gene. Trimming cost V 4 bases and J 2 bases, with 11 bases left between them. This CDR3 has 13 residues.

This clonotype was counted between two and nine times. The chain uses TRBV12-3 or TRBV12-4 and TRBJ1-5; D perhaps matches TRBD1 (5 bases). The CDR3 has 15 amino acids. Trimming stripped 5 bases from V and 7 bases from J, with 18 bases between. For the CDR3, the DNA is TGTGCCAGCAGTCCTGGGACCACCCGGGAACAGCCCCAGCATTTT. This gives the protein CASSPGTTREQPQHF.

J is TRBJ2-7 and V is TRBV28; TRBD2 is a possible D gene (6 bases). The germline gives CDR1 MDHEN, CDR2 SYDVKM. The length of the CDR3 is 12 residues. V was trimmed by 11 bases and J by 5 bases, leaving 16 bases between them. The DNA of the CDR3 is TGTGCCTGGTCCGCGGGGCCCAACGAGCAGTACTTC. It is translated as CAWSAGPNEQYF.

This clonotype was detected ten times or more. V gene TRBV12-3 or TRBV12-4 combines with J gene TRBJ2-6; 9 nucleotides line up with TRBD1. The J segment lost 4 bases and the V segment lost 6 bases, leaving 4 bases of the junction unmatched. This CDR3 has 15 amino acids. The CDR3 loop reads CASSTGTGGANVLTF. The CDR3 nucleotides read TGTGCCAGCAGCACCGGGACAGGGGGGGCCAACGTCCTGACTTTC.

This clonotype was seen a few times. J is TRBJ2-7 and V is TRBV12-5; no definite D call. Trimming removed 2 bases from V and 2 bases from J, with 13 bases in between. Germline CDR1 reads LGHNT; CDR2 reads FRNRAP. This CDR3 contains 15 residues. In DNA, the CDR3 is TGTGCTAGTGGTTTGTGGAAAGGCCCTGCCTACGAGCAGTACTTC. Protein product: CASGLWKGPAYEQYF.

In its sample, this clonotype was seen many times. V and J are TRBV27 and TRBJ2-5; unclear D gene. CDR1 MNHEY and CDR2 SMNVEV come from the germline V gene (reference sequence). Trimming removed 6 bases at V and 1 base at J, with 9 bases between. The CDR3 consists of 13 residues. The CDR3 is CASSLLAQETQYF. The CDR3 DNA is TGTGCCAGCAGCCTGCTGGCCCAAGAGACCCAGTACTTC.

CDR3 sequence: CASSLGAGGNYEQYF. CDR3 nucleotide sequence: TGTGCCAGCAGCCTTGGGGCGGGCGGAAACTACGAGCAGTACTTC. The rearrangement uses TRBV12-3 or TRBV12-4 and TRBJ2-7; D is perhaps TRBD1 or TRBD2 (5 bases each). V shed 6 bases and J shed 3 bases, with 18 bases lying between them. The CDR3 has 15 residues.

The V gene is TRBV6-1, the J gene TRBJ2-5; D possibly corresponds to TRBD2 (7 bases). The CDR3 covers 15 residues. Germline assignment: CDR1 MNHNS and CDR2 SASEGT. Trimming took 10 bases from V and 3 from J, leaving 21 bases between them. CDR3 protein: CATWKGGRQKETQYF. The CDR3 nucleotides read TGTGCCACCTGGAAGGGGGGGAGGCAAAAAGAGACCCAGTACTTC.

This clonotype was detected many times. The chain links TRBV7-3 to TRBJ1-1; D remains ambiguous. Germline-derived CDR1 and CDR2 are SGHTA and FQGTGA. Trimming shortened V by 6 bases and J by 0 bases, and 11 bases separated the two germline ends. This CDR3 has 14 residues. CDR3 amino acids: CASSNFPLNTEAFF. For the CDR3, the DNA is TGTGCCAGCAGTAATTTCCCCTTGAACACTGAAGCTTTCTTT.

This clonotype was counted many times. The V gene is TRBV6-2 or TRBV6-3, the J gene TRBJ1-5, with TRBD1 as a possible D gene (6 bases). The germline V gene encodes CDR1 MNHEY and CDR2 SVGEGT. The CDR3 is 14 amino acids. V gave up 5 bases and J gave up 3 bases, with 11 bases separating them. CDR3 bases: TGTGCCAGCAGTCCAGGGGACATCAATCAGCCCCAGCATTTT. Translation gives CASSPGDINQPQHF.

This clonotype has ten or more counts. The genes are TRBV6-5 and TRBJ2-7, with D possibly matching TRBD1 (6 bases). Looked up from germline, CDR1 is MNHEY and CDR2 is SVGAGI. Trimming shortened V by 3 bases and J by 2 bases, and 14 bases separated the two germline ends. The CDR3 spans 15 residues. The CDR3 loop is CASSYRQATPYEQYF. The DNA of the CDR3 is TGTGCCAGCAGTTATCGACAGGCCACCCCCTACGAGCAGTACTTC.

The V gene is TRBV25-1, the J gene TRBJ2-7; no firm D call. CDR3 length: 14 amino acids. Germline CDR1 is MGHDK and CDR2 is SYGVNS. Between the trimmed V and J ends, which lost 2 bases and 2 bases, there was a span of 10 bases. CDR3 in amino acids: CASSEPRSPYEQYF. The CDR3 DNA reads as TGTGCCAGCAGTGAACCCAGAAGTCCCTACGAGCAGTACTTC.

This clonotype was recorded many times. The V call is TRBV28, the J call TRBJ2-6; D is undetermined. This CDR3 region has 16 residues. Germline lookup yields CDR1 MDHEN and CDR2 SYDVKM. V lost 6 bases and J 1 base, leaving 13 bases between the germline ends. The CDR3 reads CASSPPTGSGANVLTF. CDR3 in DNA: TGTGCCAGCAGCCCTCCGACCGGGTCTGGGGCCAACGTCCTGACTTTC. The full variable domain, rest sourced from reference TRBV28 and TRBJ2-6, is DVKVTQSSRYLVKRTGEKVFLECVQDMDHENMFWYRQDPGLGLRLIYFSYDVKMKEKGDIPEGYSVSREKKERFSLILESASTNQTSMYLCASSPPTGSGANVLTFGAGSRLTVL.